There are a few counts of the clone carrying this T cell receptor beta chain. No antigen is known for it. Each CDR3 protein is one row after TCRdb ran MiXCR on the reads. The sample shows 700,000 to 850,000 distinct CDR3 sequences, approximately 32% of them seen only once. Losses at the gene ends were 2 bases for V and 3 bases for J; bases not matched to a gene: 7. The CDR3 runs 17 residues. In germline, CDR1 is SEHNR, CDR2 FQNEAQ (reference sequence). These data originate in a study of T cell repertoires in cytomegalovirus infection. Study information: From public TCR beta signatures came an indication of both CMV infection and matching HLA type. Points from the study as a whole: Based on cumulative public TCR beta family frequency, carriers of CMV plus the relevant HLA were identified. In two of eight donors, the top clonotype was HLA-C-restricted CMV-specific.

The sequence was collected from a human donor in good health (CMV status not recorded). Some clones in this sample may be carry-over from other donors' samples. The sample consisted of cultured CD8+ T cells from PBMCs, taken from culture after CMV antigen stimulation. The genes are TRBV7-9 and TRBJ1-4; 9 bases are shared with TRBD1. CDR3 in DNA: TGTGCCAGCAGCTTAAGGGGGACAGGGATAGCTAATGAAAAACTGTTTTTT. Translation: CASSLRGTGIANEKLFF.